This T cell receptor beta chain was retrieved from a study of blood T cell repertoires in COVID-19. As for the study in general: From T cells, B-cell-depleted T cells, or PBMCs came the material, which was cDNA or gDNA.

TCRdb keeps only in-frame clones here, not all; method: immunoSEQ multiplex PCR. The profile shows around 290,000 clones, about 89% of them singletons. CDR1 is SGHRS, CDR2 YFSETQ, per germline. V lost 1 base, J lost 1 base, and 8 bases lay in between. This CDR3 contains 14 residues. The specimen sequenced was peripheral blood. The chain joins TRBV5-1 to TRBJ1-2; no firm D call. The sequence was obtained from a man aged 35-49 years with acute or convalescent COVID-19. CDR3 DNA: TGCGCCAGCAGCTTGACAGTTTATAACTATGGCTACACCTTC. Its translation: CASSLTVYNYGYTF.